A single sample gave rise to the 18 T cell receptor beta chains below, sequenced in a study of cytomegalovirus exposure and HLA in healthy donors. The PCR made use of 60 Vbeta and 13 Jbeta primers. TCRdb's copy holds only in-frame clones and misses some; the assay was immunoSEQ multiplex PCR. This repertoire shows about 89,000 clones, about 80% found once; its top ten account for approximately 1.5%. The specimen was PBMCs. These TCRs come from a male donor in good health and CMV-seronegative.

This sequence joins TRBV28 and TRBJ1-3, with D tentatively TRBD1 (6 bases). The CDR3 loop spans 14 amino acids. Germline V CDR1 and CDR2: MDHEN, SYDVKM. With 8 bases removed from V and 7 bases from J, the gap between germline ends came to 18 bases. This CDR3 is CASREGGTRNTIYF. The CDR3 DNA is TGTGCCAGCCGGGAGGGGGGGACGAGGAACACCATATATTTT.

The rearrangement uses TRBV27 and TRBJ1-2, with a weak D call TRBD1 (6 bases). Germline V gives CDR1 MNHEY, CDR2 SMNVEV (reference sequence). This CDR3 has 16 residues. Trimming pared 6 bases from V and 7 bases from J, leaving 24 bases between. This CDR3 reads CASSLKRQVGFAGYTF. The CDR3 DNA sequence: TGTGCCAGCAGCCTTAAACGACAGGTTGGGTTCGCTGGCTACACCTTC.

This chain links TRBV15 with TRBJ1-2; the D is unclear. The V gene lost 0 bases and the J gene lost 2 bases, with 7 bases spanning the gap. Germline V gives CDR1 LNHNV, CDR2 YYDKDF (reference sequence). CDR3 length: 14 residues. The CDR3: CATSRDRHNYGYTF. The CDR3 nucleotides read TGTGCCACCAGCAGAGATAGACACAACTATGGCTACACCTTC.

The CDR3 loop is CASRTGGLNSPLHF. The DNA for the CDR3 is TGTGCCAGCAGAACCGGGGGATTAAATTCACCCCTCCACTTT. This chain uses TRBV7-6 with TRBJ1-6; tentative D call: TRBD1 (5 bases). The CDR3 totals 14 residues. V lost 6 bases and J 7 bases, leaving 13 bases between the germline ends. Germline CDR1 SGHVS, CDR2 FNYEAQ.

V and J are TRBV2 and TRBJ2-1; D might be TRBD2 (5 bases). The CDR3 runs 16 residues. The germline V gene encodes CDR1 SNHLY and CDR2 FYNNEI. With 2 bases removed from V and 2 bases from J, the gap between germline ends came to 13 bases. For the CDR3, the DNA is TGTGCCAGCAGTGAACAAGGGAGCCCGACCTACAATGAGCAGTTCTTC. The encoded protein is CASSEQGSPTYNEQFF.

The chain uses TRBV6-5 and TRBJ1-5, with 10 nucleotides matching TRBD1. The CDR3 is 15 residues long. CDR1 and CDR2 (germline): MNHEY, SVGAGI. J was trimmed by 5 bases and V by 5 bases; bases with no gene match: 6. The DNA for the CDR3 is TGTGCCAGCAGTCAGGGGACAGGGGATCATCAGCCCCAGCATTTT. It is translated as CASSQGTGDHQPQHF.

The chain is built from TRBV9 and TRBJ1-1; maybe TRBD1 (6 bases). Germline V gene lookup returns CDR1 SGDLS and CDR2 YYNGEE. This CDR3 is built from 15 residues. V lost 3 bases, J lost 4 bases, and 16 bases lay in between. CDR3 sequence: CASSARNREGTEAFF. The CDR3 bases are TGTGCCAGCAGCGCCCGGAACAGGGAGGGCACTGAAGCTTTCTTT. The full variable domain, in which reference TRBV9 and TRBJ1-1 provide the parts outside the CDR3, is DSGVTQTPKHLITATGQRVTLRCSPRSGDLSVYWYQQSLDQGLQFLIQYYNGEERAKGNILERFSAQQFPDLHSELNLSSLELGDSALYFCASSARNREGTEAFFGQGTRLTVV.

The chain uses TRBV7-9 and TRBJ1-2; possible D gene TRBD1, 6 bases. CDR1 SEHNR and CDR2 FQNEAQ come from the germline V gene (reference sequence). The CDR3 is 13 amino acids. The V gene lost 1 base and the J gene lost 7 bases, with 10 bases spanning the gap. CDR3 loop: CASSLEGGSGYTF. The DNA of the CDR3 is TGTGCCAGCAGCTTAGAAGGGGGAAGTGGCTACACCTTC. The whole variable domain, remainder taken from reference TRBV7-9 and TRBJ1-2, is DTGVSQNPRHKITKRGQNVTFRCDPISEHNRLYWYRQTLGQGPEFLTYFQNEAQLEKSRLLSDRFSAERPKGSFSTLEIQRTEQGDSAMYLCASSLEGGSGYTFGSGTRLTVV.

This clone has just a few counts. The chain recombines TRBV5-1 with TRBJ2-6, with D possibly being TRBD1 (6 bases). Deletions cut 0 bases from V and 2 bases from J, with 15 bases between. The V gene's germline CDR1 is SGHRS and CDR2 YFSETQ. The CDR3 covers 18 residues. The CDR3 reads CASSLGQTAGAGANVLTF. In DNA form, the CDR3 reads TGCGCCAGCAGCTTGGGACAAACGGCAGGGGCTGGGGCCAACGTCCTGACTTTC. Complete variable domain (other parts from reference TRBV5-1 and TRBJ2-6): KAGVTQTPRYLIKTRGQQVTLSCSPISGHRSVSWYQQTPGQGLQFLFEYFSETQRNKGNFPGRFSGRQFSNSRSEMNVSTLELGDSALYLCASSLGQTAGAGANVLTFGAGSRLTVL.

This clone was detected a few times. V is TRBV11-2 and J is TRBJ2-1, with a tentative D call TRBD1 (6 bases). With 1 base removed from V and 5 bases from J, the gap between germline ends came to 12 bases. The CDR3 runs 15 residues. Germline CDR1 and CDR2: SGHAT and FQNNGV. CDR3 coding DNA: TGTGCCAGCAGCTTAGGTAGGGGGACGAACAATGAGCAGTTCTTC. Translation: CASSLGRGTNNEQFF. The variable domain in full, with the rest retrieved from reference TRBV11-2 and TRBJ2-1, is EAGVAQSPRYKIIEKRQSVAFWCNPISGHATLYWYQQILGQGPKLLIQFQNNGVVDDSQLPKDRFSAERLKGVDSTLKIQPAKLEDSAVYLCASSLGRGTNNEQFFGPGTRLTVL.

This clone has a handful of counts. This chain uses TRBV15 with TRBJ2-3, with a tentative D call TRBD2 (6 bases). V lost 0 bases and J 0 bases, leaving 10 bases between the germline ends. This CDR3 has 16 residues. From germline, CDR1 is LNHNV and CDR2 YYDKDF (reference sequence). CDR3 sequence (DNA): TGTGCCACCAGCAGAGAGGGGGGAAGAAGCACAGATACGCAGTATTTT. Protein: CATSREGGRSTDTQYF.

This chain joins TRBV19 and TRBJ2-5, with 12 bases aligning to TRBD1. The better agreement between TRBJ2-7 and the DNA end casts doubt on the J call. From germline, CDR1 is LNHDA and CDR2 SQIVND (reference sequence). The CDR3 runs 14 residues. The CDR3 region is CASRDGTGGSEQYF. The DNA for the CDR3 is TGTGCCAGTAGGGACGGGACAGGGGGCTCCGAGCAGTACTTC.

A few counts support this clone. The J gene is TRBJ2-1, the V gene TRBV9, with 7 bases identical to TRBD2. V dropped 0 bases and J dropped 4; count of bases not matched to a gene: 7. The CDR3 runs 16 residues. The V gene's germline CDR1 is SGDLS and CDR2 YYNGEE. For the CDR3, the DNA is TGTGCCAGCAGCGTAGGGGAGGGACGTACATACAATGAGCAGTTCTTC. Encoded protein: CASSVGEGRTYNEQFF.

V gene TRBV2 combines with J gene TRBJ1-2, with D possibly matching TRBD1 (5 bases). The CDR3 has 15 residues. V was cut by 7 bases and J by 5 bases, with 20 bases left in between. Germline V CDR1 and CDR2: SNHLY, FYNNEI. CDR3 in DNA: TGTGCCAGCAACCCCTCCGAGTGGGGGGGATATGGCTACACCTTC. Translating gives CASNPSEWGGYGYTF. Full variable domain (rest looked up from reference TRBV2 and TRBJ1-2): EPEVTQTPSHQVTQMGQEVILRCVPISNHLYFYWYRQILGQKVEFLVSFYNNEISEKSEIFDDQFSVERPDGSNFTLKIRSTKLEDSAMYFCASNPSEWGGYGYTFGSGTRLTVV.

This chain connects TRBV6-1 to TRBJ1-1; TRBD1 matches at 7 bases. CDR1 is MNHNS, CDR2 SASEGT, per germline. The CDR3 has 13 residues. With V trimmed by 3 bases and J by 4 bases, 2 bases remained unmatched. This CDR3 reads CASSEAGGTEAFF. CDR3 coding DNA: TGTGCCAGCAGTGAGGCAGGGGGCACTGAAGCTTTCTTT.

The chain links TRBV11-2 to TRBJ1-2; perhaps TRBD1 as D (6 bases). The length of the CDR3 is 13 residues. The V gene lost 1 base and the J gene lost 8 bases, with 11 bases spanning the gap. CDR1 and CDR2 (germline): SGHAT, FQNNGV. CDR3 residues: CASSLGEGGGYTF. Written as DNA, the CDR3 is TGTGCCAGCAGCTTAGGTGAAGGGGGAGGCTACACCTTC. The full variable domain, rest sourced from reference TRBV11-2 and TRBJ1-2, is EAGVAQSPRYKIIEKRQSVAFWCNPISGHATLYWYQQILGQGPKLLIQFQNNGVVDDSQLPKDRFSAERLKGVDSTLKIQPAKLEDSAVYLCASSLGEGGGYTFGSGTRLTVV.

The chain is built from TRBV7-6 and TRBJ2-7; 16 nucleotides match TRBD2. The CDR3 is 19 residues long. CDR1 is SGHVS, CDR2 FNYEAQ, per germline. With 3 bases clipped from V and 2 bases from J, the junction kept 10 bases outside the gene matches. The CDR3 DNA reads TGTGCCAGCAGCTTCCGTCCCGGGACTAGCGGGAGGGAGACCTACGAGCAGTACTTC. This codes for CASSFRPGTSGRETYEQYF.

V gene TRBV4-3 combines with J gene TRBJ2-2, with TRBD1 matching over 8 bases. This CDR3 contains 16 residues. J lost 4 bases, V lost 0 bases, and 4 bases had no gene match. CDR1 and CDR2 from the germline V gene are LGHNA and YSLEER. CDR3: CASSQETGGRTGELFF. The CDR3 DNA follows: TGCGCCAGCAGCCAAGAAACAGGGGGGCGCACCGGGGAGCTGTTTTTT.